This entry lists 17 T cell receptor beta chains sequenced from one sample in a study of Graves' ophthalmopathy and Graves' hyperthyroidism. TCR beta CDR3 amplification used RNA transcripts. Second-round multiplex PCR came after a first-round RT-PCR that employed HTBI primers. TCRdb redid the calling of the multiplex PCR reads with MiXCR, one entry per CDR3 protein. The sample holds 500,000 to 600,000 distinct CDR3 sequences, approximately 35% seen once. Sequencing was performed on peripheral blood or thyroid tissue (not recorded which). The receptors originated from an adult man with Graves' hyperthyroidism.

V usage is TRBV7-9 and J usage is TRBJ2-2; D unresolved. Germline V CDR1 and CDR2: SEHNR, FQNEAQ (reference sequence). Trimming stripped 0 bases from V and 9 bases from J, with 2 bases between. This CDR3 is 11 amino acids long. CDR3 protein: CASSLAWELFF. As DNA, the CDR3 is TGTGCCAGCAGCTTAGCGTGGGAGCTGTTTTTT. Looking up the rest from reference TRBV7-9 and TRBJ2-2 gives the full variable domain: DTGVSQNPRHKITKRGQNVTFRCDPISEHNRLYWYRQTLGQGPEFLTYFQNEAQLEKSRLLSDRFSAERPKGSFSTLEIQRTEQGDSAMYLCASSLAWELFFGEGSRLTVL.

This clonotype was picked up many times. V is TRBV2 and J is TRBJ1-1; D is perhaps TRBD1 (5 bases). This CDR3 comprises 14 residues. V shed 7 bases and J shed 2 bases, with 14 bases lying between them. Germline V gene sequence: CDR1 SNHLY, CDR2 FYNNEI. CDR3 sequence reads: CASIGTGSNTEAFF. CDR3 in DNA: TGTGCCAGCATAGGTACAGGTTCAAACACTGAAGCTTTCTTT.

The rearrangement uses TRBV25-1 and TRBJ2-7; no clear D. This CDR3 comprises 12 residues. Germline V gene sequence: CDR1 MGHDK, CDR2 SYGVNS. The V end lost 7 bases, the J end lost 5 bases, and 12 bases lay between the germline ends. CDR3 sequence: CASTPGVHEQYF. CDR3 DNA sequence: TGTGCCAGCACCCCGGGCGTCCACGAGCAGTACTTC.

CDR3 sequence reads: CSARDLVGRVSDEQFF. DNA for the CDR3: TGCAGTGCTAGAGATCTTGTCGGGAGGGTGTCGGATGAGCAGTTCTTC. The chain has TRBV20-1 and TRBJ2-7; TRBD2 agrees at 8 bases. Matching the DNA end better, TRBJ2-1 makes the J call doubtful. CDR1 and CDR2 from the germline V gene are DFQATT and SNEGSKA (reference sequence). This CDR3 is 16 amino acids long.

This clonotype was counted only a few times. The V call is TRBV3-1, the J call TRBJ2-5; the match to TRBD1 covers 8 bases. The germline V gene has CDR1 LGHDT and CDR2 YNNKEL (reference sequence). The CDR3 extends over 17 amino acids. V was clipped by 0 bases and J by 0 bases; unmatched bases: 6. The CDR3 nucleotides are TGTGCCAGCAGCCAAGACCGGACAGGGATGTACCAAGAGACCCAGTACTTC. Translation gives CASSQDRTGMYQETQYF.

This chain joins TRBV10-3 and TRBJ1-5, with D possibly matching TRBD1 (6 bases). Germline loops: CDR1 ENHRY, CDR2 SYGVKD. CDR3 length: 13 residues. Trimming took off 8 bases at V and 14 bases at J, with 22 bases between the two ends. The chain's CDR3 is CAIAAGASSYEHF. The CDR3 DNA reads TGTGCCATCGCCGCAGGGGCGAGCTCCTACGAGCATTTT.

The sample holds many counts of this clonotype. CDR3: CASSNYQGATGELFF. The CDR3 bases are TGTGCCAGTAGTAATTACCAGGGAGCTACCGGGGAGCTGTTTTTT. The chain couples TRBV19 to TRBJ2-2; D is perhaps TRBD1 or TRBD2 (5 bases each). The V end lost 4 bases, the J end lost 5 bases, and 14 bases lay between the germline ends. CDR1 is LNHDA and CDR2 is SQIVND in the germline V gene (reference sequence). The CDR3 contains 15 residues.

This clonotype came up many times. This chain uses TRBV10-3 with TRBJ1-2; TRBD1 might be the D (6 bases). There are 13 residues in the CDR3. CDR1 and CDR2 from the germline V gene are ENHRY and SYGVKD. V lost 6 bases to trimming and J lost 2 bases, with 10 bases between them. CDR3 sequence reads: CAIRQGQNYGYTF. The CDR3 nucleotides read TGTGCCATCAGGCAGGGGCAAAACTATGGCTACACCTTC.

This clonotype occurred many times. The CDR3: CASSDRQGLTPLHF. The CDR3, as DNA: TGCGCCAGCAGTGATCGGCAGGGTTTGACACCCCTCCACTTT. This chain joins TRBV10-2 and TRBJ1-6; possible D gene TRBD1, 5 bases. The CDR3 totals 14 residues. Germline V lookup: CDR1 WSHSY, CDR2 SAAADI. Trimming removed 3 bases at V and 11 bases at J, with 14 bases between.

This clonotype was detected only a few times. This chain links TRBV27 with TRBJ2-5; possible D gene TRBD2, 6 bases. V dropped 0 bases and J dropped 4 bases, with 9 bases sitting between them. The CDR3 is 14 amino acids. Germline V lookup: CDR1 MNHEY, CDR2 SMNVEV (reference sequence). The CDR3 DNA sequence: TGTGCCAGCAGTTTATCGACCGGGAGAGAGACCCAGTACTTC. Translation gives CASSLSTGRETQYF.

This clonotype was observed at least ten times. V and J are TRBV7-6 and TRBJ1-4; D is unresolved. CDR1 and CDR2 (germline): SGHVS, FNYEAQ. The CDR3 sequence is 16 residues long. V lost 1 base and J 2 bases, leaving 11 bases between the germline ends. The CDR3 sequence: CASSLGPQMTNEKLFF. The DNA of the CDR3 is TGTGCCAGCAGCTTAGGCCCCCAGATGACTAATGAAAAACTGTTTTTT.

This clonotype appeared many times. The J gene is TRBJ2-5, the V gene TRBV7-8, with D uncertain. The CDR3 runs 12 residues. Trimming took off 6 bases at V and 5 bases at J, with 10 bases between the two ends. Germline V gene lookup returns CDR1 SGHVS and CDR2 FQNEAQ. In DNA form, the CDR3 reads TGTGCCAGCAGTAGGGCACCGGAGACCCAGTACTTC. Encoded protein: CASSRAPETQYF.

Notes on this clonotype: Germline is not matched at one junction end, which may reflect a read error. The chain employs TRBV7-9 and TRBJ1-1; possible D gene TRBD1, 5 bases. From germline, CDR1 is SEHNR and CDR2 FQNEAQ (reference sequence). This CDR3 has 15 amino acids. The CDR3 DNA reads TGTGCCAACGCAGCCAGGGACGACATGAACACTGAAGCTTTCTTC. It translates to CANAARDDMNTEAFF.

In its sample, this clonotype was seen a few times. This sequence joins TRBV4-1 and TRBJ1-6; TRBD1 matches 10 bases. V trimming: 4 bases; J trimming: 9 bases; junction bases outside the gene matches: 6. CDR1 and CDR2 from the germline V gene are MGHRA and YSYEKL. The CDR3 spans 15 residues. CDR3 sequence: CASSRDRGFGSPLHF. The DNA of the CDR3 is TGCGCCAGCAGCCGGGACAGGGGTTTCGGTTCACCCCTCCACTTT.

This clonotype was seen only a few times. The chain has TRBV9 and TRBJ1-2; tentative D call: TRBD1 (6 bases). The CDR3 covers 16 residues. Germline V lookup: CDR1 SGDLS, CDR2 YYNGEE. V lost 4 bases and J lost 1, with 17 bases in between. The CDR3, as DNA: TGTGCCAGCAGCAAACACAGGGAACCTCGTAACTATGGCTACACCTTC. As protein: CASSKHREPRNYGYTF.

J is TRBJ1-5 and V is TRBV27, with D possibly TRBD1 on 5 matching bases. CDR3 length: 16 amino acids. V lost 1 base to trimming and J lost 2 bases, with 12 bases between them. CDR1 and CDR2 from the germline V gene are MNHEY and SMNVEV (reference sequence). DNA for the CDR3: TGTGCCAGCAGTTTATGGGGGACTAGCGGCAATCAGCCCCAGCATTTT. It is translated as CASSLWGTSGNQPQHF.

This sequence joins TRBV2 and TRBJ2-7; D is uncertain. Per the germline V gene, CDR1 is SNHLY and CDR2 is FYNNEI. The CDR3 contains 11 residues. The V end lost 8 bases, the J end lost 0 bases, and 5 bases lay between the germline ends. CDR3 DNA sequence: TGTGCCAGCTTAAGCTCCTACGAGCAGTACTTC. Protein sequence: CASLSSYEQYF.